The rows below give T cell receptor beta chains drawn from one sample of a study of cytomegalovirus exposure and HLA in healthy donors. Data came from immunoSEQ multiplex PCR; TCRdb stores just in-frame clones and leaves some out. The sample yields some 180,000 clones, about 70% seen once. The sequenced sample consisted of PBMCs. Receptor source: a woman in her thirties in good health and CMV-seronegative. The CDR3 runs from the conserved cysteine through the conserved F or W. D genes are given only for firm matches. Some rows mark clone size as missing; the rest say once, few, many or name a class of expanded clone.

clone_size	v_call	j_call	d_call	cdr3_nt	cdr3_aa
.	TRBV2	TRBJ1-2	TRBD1	TGTGCCAGCAGGACTGGGACAGGGAAATATGGCTACACCTTC	CASRTGTGKYGYTF
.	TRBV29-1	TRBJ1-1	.	TGCAGCGTCCTGACACGCATGAACACTGAAGCTTTCTTT	CSVLTRMNTEAFF
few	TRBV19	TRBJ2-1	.	TGTGCCAGTGGAGAGCTGGGCTCCTACAATGAGCAGTTCTTC	CASGELGSYNEQFF
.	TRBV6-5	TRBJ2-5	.	TGTGCCAGCAGGACCGGGACTGTACAAGAGACCCAGTACTTC	CASRTGTVQETQYF
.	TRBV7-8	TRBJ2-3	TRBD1	TGTGCCAGCAGCTTAGAAGGACAGGCCTTCACAGATACGCAGTATTTT	CASSLEGQAFTDTQYF
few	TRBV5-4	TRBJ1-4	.	TGTGCCAGCAGCGTACAGGGTAGGAATGAAAAACTGTTTTTT	CASSVQGRNEKLFF
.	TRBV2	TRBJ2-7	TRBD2	TGTGCCAGCAGTCCTACTAGCGGGAGAATAGACGAGCAGTACTTC	CASSPTSGRIDEQYF
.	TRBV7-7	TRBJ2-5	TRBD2	TGTGCTAGCAGTACGGACGCGGGGGGTGAAGAGACCCAGTACTTC	CASSTDAGGEETQYF
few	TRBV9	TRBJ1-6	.	TGTGCCAGCACGGTCGGGGATTCACCCCTCCACTTT	CASTVGDSPLHF
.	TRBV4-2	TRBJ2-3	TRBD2	TGTGCCAGCAGCCCCTTACGACGGGAGGGAGGCACAGATACGCAGTATTTT	CASSPLRREGGTDTQYF
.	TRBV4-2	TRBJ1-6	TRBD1	TGTGCCAGCAGCCAAGGACAGGGGAAAAGTGGTTCACCCCTCCACTTT	CASSQGQGKSGSPLHF
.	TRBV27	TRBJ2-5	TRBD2	TGTGCCAGCAGTATTCGGACTAGCGGGGCCACCTTAGTACCTCAAGAGACCCAGTACTTC	CASSIRTSGATLVPQETQYF
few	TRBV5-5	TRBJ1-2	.	TGTGCCAGCAGCCCACCGGGTTATGGCTACACCTTC	CASSPPGYGYTF
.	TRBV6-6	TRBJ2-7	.	TGTGCCAGCAGTCCACCTCGGCCGCCACAGGGTTACGAGCAGTACTTC	CASSPPRPPQGYEQYF
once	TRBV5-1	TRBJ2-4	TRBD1	TGCGCCAGCAGCTTGAGCCAGGGGGACATTCAGTACTTC	CASSLSQGDIQYF
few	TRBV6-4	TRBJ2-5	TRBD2	TGTGCCAGCAGTGACTCGCGAGGGACTAGCGCCCAAGAGACCCAGTACTTC	CASSDSRGTSAQETQYF
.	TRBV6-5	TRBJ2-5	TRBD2	TGTGCCAGCAGTTACGGACTAGCGGGAGTCGGTGAGACCCAGTACTTC	CASSYGLAGVGETQYF
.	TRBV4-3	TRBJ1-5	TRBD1	TGCGCCAGCAGCCAAGACATGACAGGGCCCTATCAGCCCCAGCATTTT	CASSQDMTGPYQPQHF
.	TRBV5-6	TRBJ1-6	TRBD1	TGTGCCAGCAGCCCCAACAGGGGAAGATCACCCCTCCACTTT	CASSPNRGRSPLHF
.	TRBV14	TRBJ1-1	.	TGTGCCAGCAGCCAGGAAATGTCGGGCACTGAAGCTTTCTTT	CASSQEMSGTEAFF
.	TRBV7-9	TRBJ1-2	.	TGTGCCAGCAGCCGCGGGGACTACTATGGCTACACCTTC	CASSRGDYYGYTF
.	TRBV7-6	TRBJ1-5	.	TGTGCCAGCAGCTTAGCCCCTGGGACACGGTCTTATAATAGCAATCAGCCCCAGCATTTT	CASSLAPGTRSYNSNQPQHF
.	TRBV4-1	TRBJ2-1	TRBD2	TGCGCCAGCAGCCAAGATGTCCTAGCGGGTTACAATGAGCAGTTCTTC	CASSQDVLAGYNEQFF
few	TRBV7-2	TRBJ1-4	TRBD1	TGTGCCAGCAGTTACAGGGGGAACGAAAAACTGTTTTTT	CASSYRGNEKLFF
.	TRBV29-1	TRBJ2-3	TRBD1	TGCAGCGTTGAATACGCGACAGGGGGCACAGATACGCAGTATTTT	CSVEYATGGTDTQYF
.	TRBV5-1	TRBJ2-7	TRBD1	TGCGCCAGCAGCTGGGACAGGCCATTAGAGCAGTACTTC	CASSWDRPLEQYF
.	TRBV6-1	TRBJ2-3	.	TGTGCCAGCAGGAACAGAGGCACAGATACGCAGTATTTT	CASRNRGTDTQYF
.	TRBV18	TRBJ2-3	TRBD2	TGTGCCAGCTCACCATGGGCTAGCGGGAGTACGCAGTATTTT	CASSPWASGSTQYF
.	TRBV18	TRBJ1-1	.	TGTGCCAGCTCAGTACAGAAGAACACTGAAGCTTTCTTT	CASSVQKNTEAFF
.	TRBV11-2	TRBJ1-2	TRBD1	TGTGCCAGCAGCTTACCTAGGGGACAGGGAGTCGGCTACACCTTC	CASSLPRGQGVGYTF
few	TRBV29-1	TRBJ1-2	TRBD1	TGCAGCGTTGAAAGTTCAGGGGGCGCCTGGTATGGCTACACCTTC	CSVESSGGAWYGYTF
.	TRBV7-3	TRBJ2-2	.	TGTGCCAGCCGCGACTTACCTGGCAACACCGGGGAGCTGTTTTTT	CASRDLPGNTGELFF
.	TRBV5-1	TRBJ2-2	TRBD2	TGCGCCAGCAGCTTGGCTCGGGGGGGTCGGACCGGGGAGCTGTTTTTT	CASSLARGGRTGELFF
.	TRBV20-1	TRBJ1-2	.	TGCAGTGCTAGAGTTCGTGGCTACACCTTC	CSARVRGYTF
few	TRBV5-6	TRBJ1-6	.	TGTGCCAGCAGCTTGGTGCAGGACTATAATTCACCCCTCCACTTT	CASSLVQDYNSPLHF
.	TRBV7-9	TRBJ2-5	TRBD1	TGTGCCAGCAGCCCGGACAGGGGTCGGGCCCAGTACTTC	CASSPDRGRAQYF
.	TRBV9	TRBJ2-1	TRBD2	TGTGCCAGCAGCGTAGGAGGGACTAGCGGGGGGGTAGAGCAGTTCTTC	CASSVGGTSGGVEQFF
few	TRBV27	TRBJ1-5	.	TGTGCCAGCAGGCAGGGGAATCAGCCCCAGCATTTT	CASRQGNQPQHF
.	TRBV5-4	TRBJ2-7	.	TGTGCCAGCAGCGAGGGACAAACCTACGAGCAGTACTTC	CASSEGQTYEQYF
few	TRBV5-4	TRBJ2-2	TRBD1	TGTGCCAGCAGCTTGATCCGGACAGGGTCTACTCCCGGGGAGCTGTTTTTT	CASSLIRTGSTPGELFF
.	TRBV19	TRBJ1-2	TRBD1	TGTGCCAGTAGACCACAGGGGGCGGTGGACTATGGCTACACCTTC	CASRPQGAVDYGYTF
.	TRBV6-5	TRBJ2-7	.	TGTGCCAGCAGTCTTCGGACAGAATCCTACGAGCAGTACTTC	CASSLRTESYEQYF
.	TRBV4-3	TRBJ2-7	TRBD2	TGCGCCAGCAGCCAAGGGACTAGCCTGACGACCTACGAGCAGTACTTC	CASSQGTSLTTYEQYF
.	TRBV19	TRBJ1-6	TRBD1	TGTGCCAGTAACACAGGGGTGAATTCACCCCTCCACTTT	CASNTGVNSPLHF
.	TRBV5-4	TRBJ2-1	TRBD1	TGTGCCAGCAGCTTAGACAGGGGGCTATACAATGAGCAGTTCTTC	CASSLDRGLYNEQFF
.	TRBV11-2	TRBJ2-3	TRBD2	TGTGCCAGCAGCCTAAGAGGGACTAGCGGGGCAACCGATACGCAGTATTTT	CASSLRGTSGATDTQYF
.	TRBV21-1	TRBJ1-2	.	TGTGCCACCCCTCGTGGCGGTGCAGTCGACTATGGCTACACCTTC	CATPRGGAVDYGYTF
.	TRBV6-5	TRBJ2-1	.	TGTGCCAGCAGTTACTCGTACGGGGTGGCGGCGGGTGAGCAGTTCTTC	CASSYSYGVAAGEQFF
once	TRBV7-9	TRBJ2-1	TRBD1	TGTGCCAGCACCCACACAGGGGGCACCTACAATGAGCAGTTCTTC	CASTHTGGTYNEQFF
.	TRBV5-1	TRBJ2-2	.	TGCGCCAGCAGCTTGGTGGCAGGGAAGGTCGGGGAGCTGTTTTTT	CASSLVAGKVGELFF
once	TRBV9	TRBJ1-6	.	TGTGCCAGCAGCGTAAGAGGAGGGCCGGTCGGCGATTCACCCCTCCACTTT	CASSVRGGPVGDSPLHF
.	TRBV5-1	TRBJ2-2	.	TGCGCCAGCAGCTCACTAGTCGAGGCCGGGGAGCTGTTTTTT	CASSSLVEAGELFF
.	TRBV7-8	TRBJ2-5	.	TGTGCCAGCAGAGGGGCACCACAAGAGACCCAGTACTTC	CASRGAPQETQYF
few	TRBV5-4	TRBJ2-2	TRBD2	TGTGCCAGCAGTCCCGGGACTAGAAACACCGGGGAGCTGTTTTTT	CASSPGTRNTGELFF
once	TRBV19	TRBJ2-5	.	TGTGCCAGTAGTTTTAGACAGAACCAAGAGACCCAGTACTTC	CASSFRQNQETQYF
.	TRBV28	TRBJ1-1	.	TGTGCCAGCAGTTCCCCCAACAGGGCCACTGAAGCTTTCTTT	CASSSPNRATEAFF
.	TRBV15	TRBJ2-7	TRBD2	TGTGCCACCAGCCCAAAGGCGGGGGGGCAGTACTTC	CATSPKAGGQYF
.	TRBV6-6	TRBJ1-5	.	TGTGCCAGCAGAAGGGACTTGGGGCTGGGCAATCAGCCCCAGCATTTT	CASRRDLGLGNQPQHF
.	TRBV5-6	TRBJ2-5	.	TGTGCCAGCAGCCCTCTGGGGCCCCAGTACTTC	CASSPLGPQYF
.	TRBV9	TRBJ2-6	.	TGTGCCAGCAGCACCCAACAGATCACTGGGGCCAACGTCCTGACTTTC	CASSTQQITGANVLTF